This entry concerns a single TCR beta chain. Its target is not known. Germline CDR1 is SEHNR and CDR2 is FQNEAQ (reference sequence). With V trimmed by 4 bases and J by 8 bases, 7 bases remained unmatched. This CDR3 region has 14 residues. This entry is derived from a study of cytomegalovirus exposure and HLA in healthy donors. Study-wide results and limits: It was reportedly the case that the classifier diagnosed cytomegalovirus status with high specificity and sensitivity. Generally TCR sequences proved uncommon, though certain public TCRs appeared in numerous donors. Later work associated around 18,000 TCR beta sequences with HLA alleles at 0.05 false discovery rate.

At the time of sampling, donors were nominally healthy, though unrecorded immune exposures were likely. Primers: 60 Vbeta forward and 13 Jbeta reverse. The assay was immunoSEQ multiplex PCR, and TCRdb's table has in-frame clones only and misses some. Among some 130,000 clones listed, about 74% were seen once. The chain is built from TRBV7-9 and TRBJ1-4, with 7 bases fitting TRBD1. This sequence originates from a man aged 35 to 55 in good health and CMV-seronegative. The specimen was PBMCs. The CDR3 DNA reads TGTGCCAGCAGCTCGACAGGGTCGAAGGAAAAACTGTTTTTT. Translated: CASSSTGSKEKLFF.